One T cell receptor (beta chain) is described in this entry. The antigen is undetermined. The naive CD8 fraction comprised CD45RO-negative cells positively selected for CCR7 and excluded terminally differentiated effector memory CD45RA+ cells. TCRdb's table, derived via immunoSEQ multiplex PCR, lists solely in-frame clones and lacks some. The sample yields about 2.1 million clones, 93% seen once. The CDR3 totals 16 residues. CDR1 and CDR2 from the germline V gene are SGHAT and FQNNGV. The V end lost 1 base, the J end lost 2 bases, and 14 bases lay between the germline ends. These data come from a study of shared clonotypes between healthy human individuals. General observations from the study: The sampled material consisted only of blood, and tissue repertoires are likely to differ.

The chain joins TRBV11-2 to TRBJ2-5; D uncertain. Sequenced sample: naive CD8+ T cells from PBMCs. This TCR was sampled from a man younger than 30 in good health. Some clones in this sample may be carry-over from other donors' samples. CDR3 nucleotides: TGTGCCAGCAGCTTAGTGGAGTCCTCATGGCAAGAGACCCAGTACTTC. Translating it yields CASSLVESSWQETQYF.